The 12 T cell receptor beta chains presented below share a single source sample, sequenced in a study of shared clonotypes between healthy human individuals. Using immunoSEQ multiplex PCR, the repertoire was profiled, and TCRdb retains in-frame clones only, with some absent. The table has approximately 740,000 clones, around two thirds seen once. Sequenced material: memory CD4+ T cells sorted from blood. As for subset: CD45RA-negative fraction. The source is a woman aged 30 to 39 in good health.

This clone was observed many times. The chain joins TRBV5-5 to TRBJ1-5; no clear D. V gave up 4 bases and J gave up 7 bases, with 15 bases separating them. The CDR3 spans 14 residues. From germline, CDR1 is SGHKS and CDR2 YYEKEE (reference sequence). CDR3 amino acids: CASSQAGQWQPQHF. Here the CDR3 DNA reads TGTGCCAGCAGCCAGGCCGGCCAATGGCAGCCCCAGCATTTT.

CDR3: CASSPGVTNEKLFF. For the CDR3, the DNA is TGCGCCAGCAGCCCAGGGGTTACTAATGAAAAACTGTTTTTT. The rearrangement joins TRBV4-1 to TRBJ1-4; D may be TRBD1 (6 bases). There are 14 residues in the CDR3. Germline V gene lookup returns CDR1 MGHRA and CDR2 YSYEKL. Between the trimmed V and J ends, which lost 4 bases and 2 bases, there was a span of 8 bases.

This clone was found a few times. Compared with germline, one end of the junction differs, possibly owing to a read error. CDR3 in DNA: TGCAGCGTTCCCCGGGACAGGGGGCGCGGGTTC. This translates into CSVPRDRGRGF. The chain uses TRBV29-1 and TRBJ2-7, with 12 nucleotides matching TRBD1. This CDR3 is built from 11 residues. Germline V gives CDR1 SQVTM, CDR2 ANQGSEA.

The V and J genes are TRBV7-2 and TRBJ1-2; TRBD1 aligns across 9 bases. The CDR3 covers 16 residues. The V and J ends lost 5 bases and 4 bases, in that order; junction bases with no gene match: 11. Germline loops: CDR1 SGHTA, CDR2 FQGNSA. The chain's CDR3 is CASSKTGGAGSYGYTF. CDR3 nucleotides: TGTGCCAGCAGCAAAACAGGGGGCGCGGGATCCTATGGCTACACCTTC. Looking up the rest from reference TRBV7-2 and TRBJ1-2 gives the full variable domain: GAGVSQSPSNKVTEKGKDVELRCDPISGHTALYWYRQSLGQGLEFLIYFQGNSAPDKSGLPSDRFSAERTGGSVSTLTIQRTQQEDSAVYLCASSKTGGAGSYGYTFGSGTRLTVV.

This clone appeared a few times. V is TRBV19 and J is TRBJ1-1; D not resolved. The germline V gene has CDR1 LNHDA and CDR2 SQIVND (reference sequence). CDR3 length: 14 residues. V gave up 6 bases and J gave up 1 base, with 12 bases separating them. This CDR3 reads CASRSTEGNTEAFF. The CDR3 DNA reads as TGTGCCAGTAGAAGCACGGAGGGGAACACTGAAGCTTTCTTT.

In its sample, this clone was seen once. The CDR3 nucleotides read TGTGCCAGCAGCTCGATACAAGGCTCAGGGGTAGCTTTCTTT. The encoded protein is CASSSIQGSGVAFF. V usage is TRBV5-6 and J usage is TRBJ1-1, with D possibly TRBD1 on 6 matching bases. CDR1 and CDR2 from the germline V gene are SGHDT and YYEEEE. With 3 bases removed from V and 10 bases from J, the gap between germline ends came to 19 bases. CDR3 length equals 14 residues.

As for this clone: A much larger clone differs from this one at a single base, so this may be a read error. J is TRBJ2-5 and V is TRBV27; D ambiguous. The CDR3 length is 11 residues. The germline V gene has CDR1 MNHEY and CDR2 SMNVEV (reference sequence). Trimming pared 6 bases from V and 3 bases from J, leaving 5 bases between. The DNA for the CDR3 is TGTGCCAGCAGCCCTAAAGAGACCCAGTACTTC. This codes for CASSPKETQYF.

This clone was counted once. A far bigger clonotype differs at one base, so this is likely a read error. The V call is TRBV2, the J call TRBJ1-5; D call uncertain. The CDR3 contains 14 residues. CDR1 and CDR2 (germline): SNHLY, FYNNEI. Trimming shortened V by 8 bases and J by 0 bases, and 11 bases separated the two germline ends. This CDR3 is CASGLSYSNQPQHF. As DNA, the CDR3 is TGTGCCAGCGGGTTGAGTTATAGCAATCAGCCCCAGCATTTT.

This clone was observed once. This chain links TRBV14 with TRBJ2-2, with D possibly being TRBD1 (6 bases). This CDR3 spans 17 amino acids. V was clipped by 3 bases and J by 7 bases, with 21 bases between them. Germline V gene data show CDR1 as SGHDN and CDR2 as FVKESK. The CDR3 coding sequence is TGTGCCAGCAGCCATACACAGGGTTTGACCCGGATCGGGGAGCTGTTTTTT. Its protein is CASSHTQGLTRIGELFF.

This rearrangement joins TRBV28 to TRBJ1-2, with D maybe TRBD1 (6 bases). The V end lost 5 bases, the J end lost 5 bases, and 15 bases lay between the germline ends. This CDR3 spans 14 amino acids. Germline CDR1 is MDHEN and CDR2 is SYDVKM. In nucleotides, the CDR3 is TGTGCCAGCAGTGTACAGGGAGGAGGGTATGGCTACACCTTC. It translates to CASSVQGGGYGYTF.

The chain is built from TRBV7-9 and TRBJ2-5; 11 bases agree with TRBD1. This CDR3 contains 15 residues. CDR1 is SEHNR, CDR2 FQNEAQ, per germline (reference sequence). The V gene end was trimmed by 6 bases and the J gene end by 3 bases; junction bases not matched to a gene: 6. The DNA for the CDR3 is TGTGCCAGCAGAGTCTGGACAGGGGGCAAAGAGACCCAGTACTTC. Amino acid sequence: CASRVWTGGKETQYF.

The chain couples TRBV5-6 to TRBJ2-5, with 15 nucleotides matching TRBD2. Unmatched junction bases numbered 8, after V lost 1 base and J lost 4 bases. Germline V gives CDR1 SGHDT, CDR2 YYEEEE. The CDR3 is 18 residues long. The CDR3 region has the DNA TGTGCCAGCAGCTTGCTAGGGACTAGCGGGAGGCGTCGAGAGACCCAGTACTTC. Protein product: CASSLLGTSGRRRETQYF.